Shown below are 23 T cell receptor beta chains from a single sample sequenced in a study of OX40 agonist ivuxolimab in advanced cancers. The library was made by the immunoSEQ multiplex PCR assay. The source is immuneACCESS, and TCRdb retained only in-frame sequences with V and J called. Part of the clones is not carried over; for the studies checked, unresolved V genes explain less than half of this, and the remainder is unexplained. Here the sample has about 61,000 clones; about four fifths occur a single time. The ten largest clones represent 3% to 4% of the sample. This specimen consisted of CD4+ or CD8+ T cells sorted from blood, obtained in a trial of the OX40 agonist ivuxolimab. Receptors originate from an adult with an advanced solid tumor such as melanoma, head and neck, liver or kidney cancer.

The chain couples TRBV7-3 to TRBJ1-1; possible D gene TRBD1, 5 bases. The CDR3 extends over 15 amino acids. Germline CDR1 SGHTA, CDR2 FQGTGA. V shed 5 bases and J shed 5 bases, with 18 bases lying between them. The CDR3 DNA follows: TGTGCCAGCAGCCGGTTGGGGCGTGAGGCTACTGAAGCTTTCTTT. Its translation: CASSRLGREATEAFF.

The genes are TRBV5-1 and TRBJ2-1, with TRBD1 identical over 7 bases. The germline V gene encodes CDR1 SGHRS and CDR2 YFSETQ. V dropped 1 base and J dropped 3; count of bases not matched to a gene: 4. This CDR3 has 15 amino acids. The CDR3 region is CASSLSQGVYNEQFF. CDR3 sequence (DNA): TGCGCCAGCAGCTTGAGTCAGGGGGTCTACAATGAGCAGTTCTTC.

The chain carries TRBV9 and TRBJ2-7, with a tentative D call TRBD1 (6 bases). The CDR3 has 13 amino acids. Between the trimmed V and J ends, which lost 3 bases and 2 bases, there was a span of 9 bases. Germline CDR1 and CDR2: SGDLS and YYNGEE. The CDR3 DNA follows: TGTGCCAGCAGCGGGGGGCCCGCCTACGAGCAGTACTTC. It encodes CASSGGPAYEQYF.

CDR3 bases: TGTGCCAGCAGTTACACGCGACCCCAAGGGGGTGAAAAACTGTTTTTT. It is translated as CASSYTRPQGGEKLFF. The chain combines TRBV6-5 with TRBJ1-4; maybe TRBD1 (6 bases). V was trimmed by 2 bases and J by 7 bases, leaving 17 bases between them. In germline, CDR1 is MNHEY, CDR2 SVGAGI. The CDR3 sequence is 16 residues long.

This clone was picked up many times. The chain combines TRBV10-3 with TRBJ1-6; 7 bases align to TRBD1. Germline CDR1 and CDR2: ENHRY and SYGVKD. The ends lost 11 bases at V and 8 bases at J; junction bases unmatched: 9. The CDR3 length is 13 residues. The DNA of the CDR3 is TGTGCCTCCTACCGACAGGGAGATTCACCCCTCCACTTT. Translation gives CASYRQGDSPLHF.

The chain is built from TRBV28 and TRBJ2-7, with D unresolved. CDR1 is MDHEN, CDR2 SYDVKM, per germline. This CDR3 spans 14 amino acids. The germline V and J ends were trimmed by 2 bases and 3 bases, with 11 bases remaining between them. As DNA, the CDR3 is TGTGCCAGCAGTTTAAGTCAGGCCTACTACGAGCAGTACTTC. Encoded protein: CASSLSQAYYEQYF. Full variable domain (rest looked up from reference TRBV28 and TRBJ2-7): DVKVTQSSRYLVKRTGEKVFLECVQDMDHENMFWYRQDPGLGLRLIYFSYDVKMKEKGDIPEGYSVSREKKERFSLILESASTNQTSMYLCASSLSQAYYEQYFGPGTRLTVT.

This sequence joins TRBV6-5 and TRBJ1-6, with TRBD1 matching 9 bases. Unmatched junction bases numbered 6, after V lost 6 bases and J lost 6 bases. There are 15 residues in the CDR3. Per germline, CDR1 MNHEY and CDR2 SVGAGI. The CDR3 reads CASSETGGPNSPLHF. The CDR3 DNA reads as TGTGCCAGCAGCGAGACAGGGGGGCCTAATTCACCCCTCCACTTT.

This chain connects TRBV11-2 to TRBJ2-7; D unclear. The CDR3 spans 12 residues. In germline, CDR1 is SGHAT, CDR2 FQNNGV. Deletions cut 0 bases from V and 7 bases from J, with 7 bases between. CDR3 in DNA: TGTGCCAGCAGCTTAGATCAACAAGAGCAGTACTTC. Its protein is CASSLDQQEQYF.

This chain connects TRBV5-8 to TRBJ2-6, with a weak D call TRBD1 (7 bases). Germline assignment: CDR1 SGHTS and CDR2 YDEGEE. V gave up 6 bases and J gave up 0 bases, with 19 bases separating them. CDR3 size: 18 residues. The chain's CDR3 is CASTSRRQGLSGANVLTF. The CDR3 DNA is TGTGCCAGCACCAGTCGGCGACAGGGACTCTCTGGGGCCAACGTCCTGACTTTC.

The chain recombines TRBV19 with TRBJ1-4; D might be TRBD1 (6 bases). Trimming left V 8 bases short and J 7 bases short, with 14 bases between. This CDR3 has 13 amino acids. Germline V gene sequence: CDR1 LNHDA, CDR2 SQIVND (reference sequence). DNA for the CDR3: TGTGCCAGTGGAGACAGGACACCTGAAAAACTGTTTTTT. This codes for CASGDRTPEKLFF.

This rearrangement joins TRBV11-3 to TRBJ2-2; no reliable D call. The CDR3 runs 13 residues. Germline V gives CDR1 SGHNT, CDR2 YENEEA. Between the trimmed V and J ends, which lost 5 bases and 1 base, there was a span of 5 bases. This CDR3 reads CASSKLNTGELFF. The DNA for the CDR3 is TGTGCCAGCAGCAAACTGAACACCGGGGAGCTGTTTTTT.

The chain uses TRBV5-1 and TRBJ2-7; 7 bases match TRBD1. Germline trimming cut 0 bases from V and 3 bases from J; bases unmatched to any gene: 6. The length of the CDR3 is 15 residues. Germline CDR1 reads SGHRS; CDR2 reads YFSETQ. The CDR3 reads CASSLEAGGIYEQYF. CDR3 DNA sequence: TGCGCCAGCAGCTTGGAGGCAGGGGGTATCTACGAGCAGTACTTC. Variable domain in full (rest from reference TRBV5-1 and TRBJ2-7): KAGVTQTPRYLIKTRGQQVTLSCSPISGHRSVSWYQQTPGQGLQFLFEYFSETQRNKGNFPGRFSGRQFSNSRSEMNVSTLELGDSALYLCASSLEAGGIYEQYFGPGTRLTVT.

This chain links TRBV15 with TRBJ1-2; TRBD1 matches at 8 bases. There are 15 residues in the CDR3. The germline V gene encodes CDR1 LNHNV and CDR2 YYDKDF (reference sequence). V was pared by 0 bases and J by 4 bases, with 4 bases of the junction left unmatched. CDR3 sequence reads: CATSRDSTGVYGYTF. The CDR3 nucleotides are TGTGCCACCAGCAGAGATTCGACAGGGGTCTATGGCTACACCTTC. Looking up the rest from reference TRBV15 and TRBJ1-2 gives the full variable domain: DAMVIQNPRYQVTQFGKPVTLSCSQTLNHNVMYWYQQKSSQAPKLLFHYYDKDFNNEADTPDNFQSRRPNTSFCFLDIRSPGLGDTAMYLCATSRDSTGVYGYTFGSGTRLTVV.

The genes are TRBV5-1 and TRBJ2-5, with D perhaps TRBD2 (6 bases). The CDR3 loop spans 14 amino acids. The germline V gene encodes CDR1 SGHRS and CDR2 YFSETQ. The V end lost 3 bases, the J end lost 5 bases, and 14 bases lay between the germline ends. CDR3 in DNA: TGCGCCAGCAGCTGGGCGGGGCAGGAGGAGACCCAGTACTTC. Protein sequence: CASSWAGQEETQYF.

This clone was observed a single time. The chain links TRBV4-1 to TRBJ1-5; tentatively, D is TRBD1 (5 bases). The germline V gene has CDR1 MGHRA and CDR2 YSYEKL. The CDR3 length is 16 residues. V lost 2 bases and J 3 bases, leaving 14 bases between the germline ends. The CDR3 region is CASSQRRQMSNQPQHF. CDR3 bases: TGCGCCAGCAGCCAACGTAGACAGATGTCCAATCAGCCCCAGCATTTT.

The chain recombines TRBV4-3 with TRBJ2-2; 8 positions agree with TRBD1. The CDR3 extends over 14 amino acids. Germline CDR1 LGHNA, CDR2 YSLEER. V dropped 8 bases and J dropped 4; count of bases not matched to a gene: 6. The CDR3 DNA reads TGCGCCAGCCAGACAGGGGTAGTCACCGGGGAGCTGTTTTTT. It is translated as CASQTGVVTGELFF.

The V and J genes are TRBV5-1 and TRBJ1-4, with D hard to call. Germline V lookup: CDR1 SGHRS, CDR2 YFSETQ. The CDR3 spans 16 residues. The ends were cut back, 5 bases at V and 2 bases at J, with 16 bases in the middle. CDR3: CASSTGVGFTNEKLFF. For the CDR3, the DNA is TGCGCCAGCAGTACGGGAGTCGGTTTTACTAATGAAAAACTGTTTTTT.

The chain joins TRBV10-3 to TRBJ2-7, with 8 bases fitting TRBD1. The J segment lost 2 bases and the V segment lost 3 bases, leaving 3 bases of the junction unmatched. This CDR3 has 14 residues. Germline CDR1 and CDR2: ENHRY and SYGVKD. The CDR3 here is CAISDSTGAYEQYF. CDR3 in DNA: TGTGCCATCAGTGATTCGACAGGGGCCTACGAGCAGTACTTC.

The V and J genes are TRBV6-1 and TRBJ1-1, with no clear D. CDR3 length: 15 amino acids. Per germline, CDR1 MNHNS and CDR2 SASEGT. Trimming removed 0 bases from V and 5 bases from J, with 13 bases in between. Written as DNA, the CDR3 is TGTGCCAGCAGTGAAGCTAGGTCAGGAGAGACTGAAGCTTTCTTT. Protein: CASSEARSGETEAFF.

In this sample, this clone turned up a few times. As DNA, the CDR3 is TGTGCCTGGAGTGTAGTACAGTTCTATGGCTACACCTTC. It translates to CAWSVVQFYGYTF. This chain joins TRBV30 and TRBJ1-2; D gene ambiguous. Trimming stripped 0 bases from V and 4 bases from J, with 9 bases between. Germline loops: CDR1 GTSNPN, CDR2 SVGIG (reference sequence). This CDR3 spans 13 amino acids.

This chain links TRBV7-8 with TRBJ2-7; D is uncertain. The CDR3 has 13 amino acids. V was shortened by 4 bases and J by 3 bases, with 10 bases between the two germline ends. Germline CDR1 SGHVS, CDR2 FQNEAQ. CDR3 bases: TGTGCCAGCAGCTCTCGGACCTACTACGAGCAGTACTTC. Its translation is CASSSRTYYEQYF.

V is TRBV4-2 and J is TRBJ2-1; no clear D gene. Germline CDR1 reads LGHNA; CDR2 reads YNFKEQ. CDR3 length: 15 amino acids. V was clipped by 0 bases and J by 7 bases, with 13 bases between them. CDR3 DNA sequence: TGTGCCAGCAGCCAAGAAGCAGACTTCAATAATGAGCAGTTCTTC. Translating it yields CASSQEADFNNEQFF.

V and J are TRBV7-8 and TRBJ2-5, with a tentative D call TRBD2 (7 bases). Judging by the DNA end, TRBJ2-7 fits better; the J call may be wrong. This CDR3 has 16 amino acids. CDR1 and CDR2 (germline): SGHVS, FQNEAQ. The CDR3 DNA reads TGTGCCAGCAGCGCCTACAGGGTTGGGGGGGCCTACGAGCAGTACTTC. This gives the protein CASSAYRVGGAYEQYF.